This is a list of T cell receptor beta chains from one sample in a study of cytomegalovirus exposure and HLA in healthy donors. TCRdb's copy holds only in-frame clones and misses some; the assay was immunoSEQ multiplex PCR. The repertoire includes some 60,000 clones, about 85% of them detected once, and about 10% sits in the top ten. The material sequenced was PBMCs. These receptors were taken from a female donor in good health and CMV-seronegative. The CDR3 runs from the conserved cysteine through the conserved F or W. The order of the fields is CDR3 protein, CDR3 DNA, clone size, D gene, CDR3 length, J gene, V gene. A D gene is named only where the DNA matches it firmly. Some rows mark clone size as missing; the rest say once, few, many or name a class of expanded clone.

CASSLTGGRQPQHF,TGTGCCAGCAGCCTGACAGGGGGAAGGCAGCCCCAGCATTTT,-,TRBD1,14,TRBJ1-5,TRBV6-6
CASSFLALSYEQYF,TGTGCCAGCAGCTTCTTGGCCCTTTCCTACGAGCAGTACTTC,-,-,14,TRBJ2-7,TRBV7-8
CASSVVAGGHNEQFF,TGTGCCAGCAGCGTAGTGGCGGGAGGGCACAATGAGCAGTTCTTC,-,TRBD2,15,TRBJ2-1,TRBV9
CASSRSAGATYEQYF,TGCGCCAGCAGCCGCTCAGCGGGAGCGACCTACGAGCAGTACTTC,-,TRBD2,15,TRBJ2-7,TRBV4-1
CASSDMGQQYEQYF,TGTGCCAGCAGTGACATGGGACAGCAATACGAGCAGTACTTC,-,TRBD1,14,TRBJ2-7,TRBV2
CSSSLSAYEQYF,TGTTCCAGCAGCTTATCCGCCTACGAGCAGTACTTC,-,-,12,TRBJ2-7,TRBV7-9
CASSARQGIDTQYF,TGTGCCAGCAGCGCTCGACAGGGGATAGATACGCAGTATTTT,few,TRBD1,14,TRBJ2-3,TRBV9
CASRGSSNTEAFF,TGTGCCAGTCGAGGGTCTTCGAACACTGAAGCTTTCTTT,-,-,13,TRBJ1-1,TRBV6-5
CASSLAGRGNDEQYF,TGTGCCAGCAGCTTAGCCGGGCGGGGTAACGACGAGCAGTACTTC,-,-,15,TRBJ2-7,TRBV7-2
CASSAGGHQPQHF,TGCGCCAGCAGTGCAGGGGGGCATCAGCCCCAGCATTTT,-,TRBD1,13,TRBJ1-5,TRBV10-1
CASSGRRTGDYGYTF,TGTGCCAGCAGCGGTAGGAGGACAGGAGATTATGGCTACACCTTC,-,TRBD1,15,TRBJ1-2,TRBV9
CASKEQANTEAFF,TGTGCCAGCAAGGAACAGGCGAACACTGAAGCTTTCTTT,-,-,13,TRBJ1-1,TRBV11-2
CSSSLAYEDIRNDGYTF,TGTTCCAGCAGCTTAGCGTATGAAGACATACGGAACGATGGCTACACCTTC,-,-,17,TRBJ1-2,TRBV7-9
CASSRTETNEKLFF,TGTGCCAGCAGTAGGACAGAAACTAATGAAAAACTGTTTTTT,-,-,14,TRBJ1-4,TRBV27
CASRNEALSGSEAFF,TGCGCCAGCAGAAACGAAGCTCTTTCGGGTAGTGAAGCTTTCTTT,-,-,15,TRBJ1-1,TRBV5-1
CASRSAPPLGYGYTF,TGTGCCAGCAGATCAGCGCCTCCCCTGGGCTATGGCTACACCTTC,-,-,15,TRBJ1-2,TRBV11-2
CASALAGGCYEQYF,TGTGCCAGCGCACTAGCGGGAGGTTGCTACGAGCAGTACTTC,-,TRBD2,14,TRBJ2-7,TRBV27
CASSPRGGPNNEQFF,TGTGCCAGCTCACCACGGGGGGGGCCCAACAATGAGCAGTTCTTC,-,-,15,TRBJ2-1,TRBV18
CSGTTGNTGELFF,TGCAGCGGCACTACAGGGAACACCGGGGAGCTGTTTTTT,-,-,13,TRBJ2-2,TRBV29-1
CASSQLDRAEGYTF,TGTGCCAGCTCACAACTGGACAGGGCAGAGGGCTACACCTTC,-,TRBD1,14,TRBJ1-2,TRBV18
CASSFSGTETQYF,TGTGCCAGCAGTTTTAGCGGGACGGAGACCCAGTACTTC,-,TRBD2,13,TRBJ2-5,TRBV27
CASSARRAGENEQYF,TGTGCCAGCTCAGCCCGCCGAGCGGGAGAGAACGAGCAGTACTTC,-,TRBD2,15,TRBJ2-7,TRBV18
CASSYSGTSGIVEQYF,TGTGCCAGCAGTTACTCCGGGACTAGCGGGATTGTCGAGCAGTACTTC,-,TRBD2,16,TRBJ2-7,TRBV6-5
CASSLLWGGNEQFF,TGTGCCAGCAGCTTACTGTGGGGAGGCAATGAGCAGTTCTTC,-,-,14,TRBJ2-1,TRBV7-2
CASWAGGGYGYTF,TGTGCCAGCTGGGCAGGGGGCGGCTATGGCTACACCTTC,-,TRBD1,13,TRBJ1-2,TRBV2
CASEEILNTEAFF,TGTGCCAGCGAAGAGATCTTGAACACTGAAGCTTTCTTT,-,-,13,TRBJ1-1,TRBV7-2
CASSAHSSYNSPLHF,TGTGCCAGCAGCGCGCACTCCTCCTATAATTCACCCCTCCACTTT,-,-,15,TRBJ1-6,TRBV7-2
CASSFTPGQGSTEAFF,TGTGCCAGCAGTTTTACCCCGGGACAGGGTAGCACTGAAGCTTTCTTT,-,TRBD1,16,TRBJ1-1,TRBV28
CASSLMTDRPGQPQHF,TGTGCCAGCAGCTTGATGACGGACAGGCCCGGTCAGCCCCAGCATTTT,-,TRBD1,16,TRBJ1-5,TRBV5-6
CASRPVYGGEKLFF,TGTGCCAGCAGACCCGTTTACGGAGGTGAAAAACTGTTTTTT,-,-,14,TRBJ1-4,TRBV2
CASSVDKNYGYTF,TGCGCCAGCAGCGTGGACAAAAACTATGGCTACACCTTC,-,-,13,TRBJ1-2,TRBV5-1
CASRGDFSTGELFF,TGTGCCAGCAGGGGGGACTTTAGCACCGGGGAGCTGTTTTTT,-,-,14,TRBJ2-2,TRBV5-5
CASSLRRGGPNTGELFF,TGTGCCAGCAGCTTACGGCGGGGGGGTCCCAACACCGGGGAGCTGTTTTTT,once,TRBD2,17,TRBJ2-2,TRBV7-9
CASSPTSGGNEQFF,TGTGCCAGTAGTCCGACTAGCGGGGGCAATGAGCAGTTCTTC,-,TRBD2,14,TRBJ2-1,TRBV19
CASSMSYSYEQYF,TGTGCCAGTAGTATGAGCTACTCCTACGAGCAGTACTTC,-,-,13,TRBJ2-7,TRBV19
CASSKGLAGDTGELFF,TGTGCCAGCAGCAAGGGACTAGCGGGAGACACCGGGGAGCTGTTTTTT,-,TRBD2,16,TRBJ2-2,TRBV7-9
CASSPILASEQYF,TGTGCCAGCTCACCTATACTAGCTTCCGAGCAGTACTTC,-,-,13,TRBJ2-7,TRBV18
CASTHPGEGTDTQYF,TGTGCCAGCACCCACCCGGGAGAGGGCACAGATACGCAGTATTTT,-,-,15,TRBJ2-3,TRBV7-9
CASSIRDSRANTEAFF,TGTGCCAGTAGTATTCGGGACTCGAGGGCCAATACTGAAGCTTTCTTT,-,-,16,TRBJ1-1,TRBV19
CASIAQHRRGVRTEAFF,TGTGCCAGTATAGCCCAACACCGTCGGGGGGTGAGGACTGAAGCTTTCTTT,few,-,17,TRBJ1-1,TRBV19
CASSRASGESLLEQFF,TGTGCCAGCAGCCGGGCGAGTGGGGAGTCCCTCTTGGAGCAGTTCTTC,-,-,16,TRBJ2-1,TRBV4-2
CASSSTSGGSEQFF,TGTGCCAGCAGCTCCACTAGCGGGGGTTCTGAGCAGTTCTTC,-,TRBD2,14,TRBJ2-1,TRBV7-8
CASSVARDRNEQFF,TGTGCCAGCAGCGTAGCCAGGGACAGAAATGAGCAGTTCTTC,-,TRBD1,14,TRBJ2-1,TRBV9
CASSELGANYGYTF,TGTGCCAGCAGTGAATTGGGAGCTAACTATGGCTACACCTTC,-,-,14,TRBJ1-2,TRBV2
CASSFPQGGRNTEAFF,TGTGCCAGCAGCTTCCCGCAGGGAGGGAGGAACACTGAAGCTTTCTTT,once,-,16,TRBJ1-1,TRBV7-9
CASSSTGVNSPLHF,TGTGCCAGCAGCTCGACAGGGGTGAATTCACCCCTCCACTTT,-,TRBD1,14,TRBJ1-6,TRBV7-2
CAAGQSISGSRDEQYF,TGTGCCGCGGGACAGTCGATCTCGGGGTCAAGGGACGAGCAGTACTTC,-,-,16,TRBJ2-7,TRBV27
CSVAAQGNTEAFF,TGCAGCGTAGCCGCCCAGGGTAACACTGAAGCTTTCTTT,-,-,13,TRBJ1-1,TRBV29-1
CASSLSGGSTDTQYF,TGTGCCAGCAGCTTAAGCGGTGGGAGCACAGATACGCAGTATTTT,-,-,15,TRBJ2-3,TRBV7-3
CASSLADTQYF,TGTGCCAGCAGTTTAGCAGATACGCAGTATTTT,-,-,11,TRBJ2-3,TRBV2
CSSSHVTGGAGTGELFF,TGTTCCAGCAGCCACGTGACAGGGGGCGCGGGCACCGGGGAGCTGTTTTTT,-,TRBD1,17,TRBJ2-2,TRBV7-9
CASSLGEGTEAFF,TGTGCCAGCAGCCTCGGGGAAGGTACTGAAGCTTTCTTT,-,-,13,TRBJ1-1,TRBV7-6